Sequencing of this TCR beta chain was carried out in a study of regulatory T cells in long-lasting Graves disease. As for the study in general: The antithyroid drugs taken by newly diagnosed Graves' patients had been used for under 3 months.

Researchers made TCR beta libraries by using iRepertoire HTBI primers and running Arm-PCR on CDR3 regions. TCRdb re-called the multiplex PCR reads with MiXCR, one entry per CDR3 protein. The data hold a few hundred thousand distinct CDR3 sequences, with 16% observed a single time. CDR1 and CDR2 (germline): LNHDA, SQIVND (reference sequence). V lost 5 bases to trimming and J lost 5 bases, with 12 bases between them. This CDR3 has 14 amino acids. The time point: newly diagnosed GD, antithyroid drugs for less than 3 months. Construction of the TCR library relied on RNA isolated from PBMCs. A further study also used this sample, focusing on T cells in Graves' hyperthyroidism and ophthalmopathy.

The chain is built from TRBV19 and TRBJ2-2; D might be TRBD1 (6 bases). The sample consisted of peripheral blood mononuclear cells (PBMCs), taken at new diagnosis, from a patient treated with antithyroid drugs. The origin of this receptor is a man between 35 and 55 years old with Graves disease. The CDR3 here is CASSWARGTGELFF. The CDR3 nucleotides are TGTGCCAGTAGTTGGGCCAGGGGTACCGGGGAGCTGTTTTTT.